The 16 T cell receptor beta chains reported below all come from one sample, sequenced in a study of T cells after yellow fever vaccination. One entry per CDR3 protein, called by TCRdb with MiXCR from the 5' RACE reads. The sample yields hundreds of thousands of distinct CDR3 sequences, approximately 3.9% seen once. Sequences were derived from PBMCs, sampled on the day of the yellow fever booster vaccination. Receptors were obtained from a man younger than 30 who received the YFV17D yellow fever vaccine.

This clonotype has at least ten counts. The chain joins TRBV5-1 to TRBJ2-5; no firm D call. Trimming took 2 bases from V and 0 from J, leaving 14 bases between them. The CDR3 spans 16 residues. Germline V gene lookup returns CDR1 SGHRS and CDR2 YFSETQ. CDR3 sequence (DNA): TGCGCCAGCAGCTTTGACCAAACCACCAACCAAGAGACCCAGTACTTC. Translating it yields CASSFDQTTNQETQYF.

This clonotype was picked up a small number of times. CDR3 region: CASSARRGWSFDGYTF. The CDR3 coding sequence is TGTGCCAGCAGTGCCCGCAGGGGTTGGAGCTTTGACGGCTACACCTTC. This chain uses TRBV27 with TRBJ1-2; maybe TRBD1 (6 bases). V shed 5 bases and J shed 8 bases, with 24 bases lying between them. The CDR3 is made up of 16 amino acids. In germline, CDR1 is MNHEY, CDR2 SMNVEV (reference sequence).

This clonotype was observed at least ten times. This rearrangement joins TRBV12-3 or TRBV12-4 to TRBJ2-2; D is undetermined. The CDR3 runs to 13 residues. V lost 7 bases and J lost 1, with 7 bases in between. The CDR3 reads CASTEENTGELFF. In DNA, the CDR3 is TGTGCCAGCACTGAGGAGAACACCGGGGAGCTGTTTTTT.

The genes are TRBV20-1 and TRBJ1-1, with 9 bases lining up with TRBD1. CDR1 is DFQATT and CDR2 is SNEGSKA in the germline V gene (reference sequence). The CDR3 consists of 13 residues. V was clipped by 2 bases and J by 3 bases; unmatched bases: 1. The CDR3 DNA reads as TGCAGTGCTAGAAGGGACAGGGACACTGAAGCTTTCTTT. Translated: CSARRDRDTEAFF.

The chain couples TRBV28 to TRBJ1-1, with unresolved D. With 4 bases removed from V and 1 base from J, the gap between germline ends came to 16 bases. Per germline, CDR1 MDHEN and CDR2 SYDVKM. This CDR3 region has 16 residues. In DNA form, the CDR3 reads TGTGCCAGCAGTTACTCTCCCTCGAGGCCGAACACTGAAGCTTTCTTT. This encodes CASSYSPSRPNTEAFF.

This clonotype was seen repeatedly, ten times or more. The chain carries TRBV9 and TRBJ2-5; tentative D call: TRBD1 (5 bases). Germline V gives CDR1 SGDLS, CDR2 YYNGEE. The V end was cut by 3 bases, the J end by 3 bases, with 9 bases between. The CDR3 consists of 13 residues. CDR3 loop: CASSATQEETQYF. CDR3 nucleotides: TGTGCCAGCAGCGCGACACAGGAAGAGACCCAGTACTTC.

This clonotype was seen repeatedly, ten times or more. The J gene is TRBJ1-3, the V gene TRBV7-2, with D unresolved. V dropped 1 base and J dropped 1 base, with 14 bases sitting between them. The CDR3 runs 17 residues. Per the germline V gene, CDR1 is SGHTA and CDR2 is FQGNSA. The CDR3 nucleotides are TGTGCCAGCAGCTTAGATTACGGAGGGAGGTCTGGAAACACCATATATTTT. This codes for CASSLDYGGRSGNTIYF.

This sequence joins TRBV6-5 and TRBJ1-2; possible D gene TRBD1, 5 bases. Germline CDR1 reads MNHEY; CDR2 reads SVGAGI. The CDR3 sequence is 14 residues long. V shed 0 bases and J shed 6 bases, with 11 bases lying between them. Written as DNA, the CDR3 is TGTGCCAGCAGTTACTCGATCGGGGGAGATGGCTACACCTTC. This gives the protein CASSYSIGGDGYTF.

This clonotype has a count of ten or more. The chain carries TRBV7-2 and TRBJ2-5; D unresolved. Germline V CDR1 and CDR2: SGHTA, FQGNSA. Between the trimmed V and J ends, which lost 1 base and 2 bases, there was a span of 11 bases. The CDR3 has 15 residues. Here the CDR3 DNA reads TGTGCCAGCAGCTTAGGGGCAGGTGTACAAGAGACCCAGTACTTC. Amino acids: CASSLGAGVQETQYF.

This clonotype was counted ten times or more. The chain uses TRBV12-5 and TRBJ2-3; tentatively, D is TRBD2 (6 bases). The V gene's germline CDR1 is LGHNT and CDR2 FRNRAP. Deletions cut 0 bases from V and 9 bases from J, with 19 bases between. CDR3 length: 16 amino acids. CDR3 DNA: TGTGCTAGTGGTTTGGTACTCGGAGGGGCGGCGTGGACGCAGTATTTT. Encoded protein: CASGLVLGGAAWTQYF.

In its sample, this clonotype was seen a few times. The chain couples TRBV29-1 to TRBJ2-7; D ambiguous. There are 12 residues in the CDR3. Between the trimmed V and J ends, which lost 4 bases and 2 bases, there was a span of 9 bases. Germline CDR1 and CDR2: SQVTM and ANQGSEA. The CDR3 sequence: CSVGLGTYEQYF. CDR3 DNA sequence: TGCAGCGTTGGTTTGGGGACCTACGAGCAGTACTTC.

This clonotype has ten or more counts. The J gene is TRBJ2-2, the V gene TRBV11-2; D is uncertain. This CDR3 is 16 amino acids long. The germline CDR1 and CDR2 sequences are SGHAT and FQNNGV. The ends were cut back, 5 bases at V and 0 bases at J, with 13 bases in the middle. This chain's CDR3 is CASSPRTATNTGELFF. The CDR3, as DNA: TGTGCCAGCAGCCCGCGGACCGCAACGAACACCGGGGAGCTGTTTTTT.

There are many counts of this clonotype. The chain joins TRBV14 to TRBJ2-1; no firm D call. The CDR3 totals 14 residues. Germline lookup yields CDR1 SGHDN and CDR2 FVKESK. V was pared by 2 bases and J by 6 bases, with 11 bases between. The CDR3 DNA is TGTGCCAGCAGCCAACCCAGATGGCGCAATGAGCAGTTCTTC. This translates into CASSQPRWRNEQFF.

In DNA, the CDR3 is TGTGCCAGCAGCTTACCGTCGGACAGAATGAACACTGAAGCTTTCTTT. It is translated as CASSLPSDRMNTEAFF. The chain is built from TRBV7-9 and TRBJ1-1; a possible D gene is TRBD1 (6 bases). This CDR3 comprises 16 residues. The V gene lost 2 bases and the J gene lost 0 bases, with 13 bases spanning the gap. The germline gives CDR1 SEHNR, CDR2 FQNEAQ (reference sequence).

This clonotype has a count of ten or more. This chain links TRBV20-1 with TRBJ2-1, with D hard to call. This CDR3 region has 12 residues. V dropped 6 bases and J dropped 3 bases, with 9 bases sitting between them. From germline, CDR1 is DFQATT and CDR2 SNEGSKA (reference sequence). The CDR3 sequence: CSAPSDYNEQFF. The DNA for the CDR3 is TGCAGTGCACCCAGCGACTACAATGAGCAGTTCTTC.

There are many counts of this clonotype. V gene TRBV20-1 combines with J gene TRBJ2-3, with TRBD1 identical over 7 bases. The CDR3 consists of 15 residues. CDR1 is DFQATT and CDR2 is SNEGSKA in the germline V gene (reference sequence). J lost 3 bases, V lost 0 bases, and 6 bases had no gene match. As DNA, the CDR3 is TGCAGTGCTAGAGATCGCGGCAGGGGGACAGATACGCAGTATTTT. Its translation: CSARDRGRGTDTQYF.